These 11 T cell receptor beta chains originate from one sample sequenced in a study of Graves' ophthalmopathy and Graves' hyperthyroidism. The authors amplified TCR beta CDR3 regions, and they did so from RNA transcripts for repertoire sequencing. HTBI primers were used in a first-round RT-PCR, which preceded a second-round multiplex PCR. TCRdb re-derived calls from the multiplex PCR reads in MiXCR, one entry per CDR3 protein. Counted here are some 370,000 distinct CDR3 sequences, about a sixth occurring once; the ten biggest clones make up 2.4%. Sequencing was carried out using peripheral blood. The receptors were gathered from an adult woman with stable Graves' hyperthyroidism.

This clonotype was counted ten times or more. The V call is TRBV4-2, the J call TRBJ2-5, with 7 positions matching TRBD1. The V gene's germline CDR1 is LGHNA and CDR2 YNFKEQ. The CDR3 spans 17 residues. V shed 0 bases, J shed 4 bases, and the junction held 11 bases outside the gene matches. The CDR3 sequence: CASSQDFGTDALETQYF. CDR3 DNA: TGTGCCAGCAGCCAAGATTTCGGGACAGATGCTTTAGAGACCCAGTACTTC.

The table lists this clonotype with many counts. One junction end does not reproduce the germline sequence, and a read error may be involved. This chain uses TRBV12-3 or TRBV12-4 with TRBJ2-4, with D perhaps assigned TRBD1 or TRBD2 (5 bases each). The CDR3 is made up of 14 amino acids. DNA for the CDR3: TGTGCCAGCACTAAATTTGGGGGTTCCGACATTCAGTGCTTC. As protein: CASTKFGGSDIQCF.

This clonotype was recorded many times. The CDR3 nucleotides read TGTGCCAGCAGTTCTCCCACTAGCGGGAAGGGCCACGAGCAGTACTTC. Amino acids: CASSSPTSGKGHEQYF. V is TRBV28 and J is TRBJ2-7, with 10 bases aligning to TRBD2. CDR1 is MDHEN, CDR2 SYDVKM, per germline. The J segment lost 5 bases and the V segment lost 4 bases, leaving 11 bases of the junction unmatched. The CDR3 covers 16 residues.

This clonotype came up a few times. The CDR3 region has the DNA TGCGCCAGCAGCCAAGAAAGGGGGTGGAACACCGGGGAGCTGTTTTTT. Encoded protein: CASSQERGWNTGELFF. This chain connects TRBV4-1 to TRBJ2-2; D possibly corresponds to TRBD1 (6 bases). The CDR3 totals 16 residues. V lost 0 bases and J 1 base, leaving 9 bases between the germline ends. Germline V gives CDR1 MGHRA, CDR2 YSYEKL.

This clonotype has ten or more counts. The genes are TRBV12-3 or TRBV12-4 and TRBJ2-2, with D perhaps assigned TRBD1 or TRBD2 (5 bases each). V lost 8 bases and J lost 4, with 17 bases in between. CDR3 length equals 15 residues. The CDR3 spells CASRGEGRSTGELFF. CDR3 nucleotides: TGTGCCAGCCGTGGCGAGGGGCGCAGCACCGGGGAGCTGTTTTTT.

Many counts were recorded for this clonotype. A read error may produce the germline difference seen at one junction end. The V call is TRBV30, the J call TRBJ1-1; 10 nucleotides align to TRBD1. CDR3 size: 12 residues. Germline V CDR1 and CDR2: GTSNPN, SVGIG (reference sequence). The CDR3 DNA follows: TGTGCCTGGAGTGGGGACAGGGGCGGACTCCGATTT. It yields the protein CAWSGDRGGLRF.

This clonotype was observed many times. This chain connects TRBV30 to TRBJ2-7; no clear D gene. Germline CDR1 GTSNPN, CDR2 SVGIG (reference sequence). This CDR3 has 13 amino acids. V shed 0 bases and J shed 2 bases, with 8 bases lying between them. The DNA of the CDR3 is TGTGCCTGGAGTGTAGGACGGACCTACGAGCAGTACTTC. This codes for CAWSVGRTYEQYF.

This clonotype was recorded at least ten times. The chain employs TRBV11-2 and TRBJ2-2; TRBD2 agrees at 7 bases. The CDR3 is made up of 17 amino acids. V lost 4 bases to trimming and J lost 7 bases; unmatched junction nucleotides: 15. The germline V gene encodes CDR1 SGHAT and CDR2 FQNNGV. The CDR3, as DNA: TGTGCCAGCAGCTCGCCCCGGCGGGAGAGGGCCGGCGGGGAGCTGTTTTTT. Amino acids: CASSSPRRERAGGELFF.

This clonotype was detected only once. CDR3 nucleotides: TGTGCCAGCAGCTTACTAGCAGGGGGCCCCGGGGAGCTGTTTTTT. As protein: CASSLLAGGPGELFF. This chain connects TRBV5-4 to TRBJ2-2; the match to TRBD1 covers 8 bases. The V segment lost 2 bases and the J segment 6 bases; nucleotides outside the gene matches: 6. The CDR3 runs 15 residues. Germline V CDR1 and CDR2: SGHNT, YYREEE (reference sequence).

The CDR3 reads CASSFNRQGEAFF. As DNA, the CDR3 is TGTGCCAGCAGCTTCAACAGACAGGGTGAAGCTTTCTTT. The rearrangement uses TRBV7-3 and TRBJ1-1; 7 bases agree with TRBD1. With 3 bases clipped from V and 7 bases from J, the junction kept 5 bases outside the gene matches. The germline V gene has CDR1 SGHTA and CDR2 FQGTGA. There are 13 residues in the CDR3.

The rearrangement joins TRBV27 to TRBJ1-6, with D possibly being TRBD1 (5 bases). The CDR3 is made up of 16 amino acids. Trimming stripped 5 bases from V and 4 bases from J, with 15 bases between. Germline V gene sequence: CDR1 MNHEY, CDR2 SMNVEV (reference sequence). The CDR3 DNA reads as TGTGCCAGCAGTAACCGACAGCCCTTTTATAATTCACCCCTCCACTTT. Translated: CASSNRQPFYNSPLHF.